A selection of T cell receptor beta chains follows, all from one sample in a study of T cell repertoires in cytomegalovirus infection. No antigens are known for them. MiXCR, run by TCRdb on the reads, gives a single entry per CDR3 protein. The sample carries hundreds of thousands of distinct CDR3 sequences, around 31% recorded once. The sample was cultured CD8+ T cells from PBMCs, taken from culture after CMV antigen stimulation. All receptors derive from a human donor in good health (CMV status not recorded). Some clones in this sample may be carry-over from other donors' samples. The CDR3 runs from the conserved cysteine through the conserved F or W. The D gene is left open where the match is weak. Clone sizes are given selectively: once, few, many, or a class where the clone is expanded.

>-|TRBV6-2/TRBV6-3|many|16|TRBJ2-6
TGTGCCAGCAGTTACGATTGGATATCTGGGGCCAACGTCCTGACTTTC
CASSYDWISGANVLTF
>TRBD1|TRBV2|-|15|TRBJ1-6
TGTGCCAGCGTCGTAGGGGACAGGGTTAATTCACCCCTCCACTTT
CASVVGDRVNSPLHF
>-|TRBV12-3/TRBV12-4|few|12|TRBJ1-1
TGTGCCAGCAGTTTTGTAACGACTGAAGCTTTCTTT
CASSFVTTEAFF
>-|TRBV7-9|-|16|TRBJ1-1
TGTGCCAGCCCCGCCGGCGGATCCTCTACGAACACTGAAGCTTTCTTT
CASPAGGSSTNTEAFF
>-|TRBV27|-|13|TRBJ1-1
TGTGCCAGCGCCGGGGAGGTAGGCACTGAAGCTTTCTTT
CASAGEVGTEAFF
>-|TRBV12-3/TRBV12-4|-|13|TRBJ2-1
TGTGCCAACAGTCTCGGCGCACTAGATCAGGAGTTCTTC
CANSLGALDQEFF
>TRBD2|TRBV29-1|-|15|TRBJ2-3
TGCAGCGTTGAAGAGCGGGGGGGCCATACAGATACGCAGTATTTT
CSVEERGGHTDTQYF
>-|TRBV6-1|-|18|TRBJ1-6
TGTGCCATCACCCCTTTATCAGGGAGGCAATTCCGTAATTCACCCCTCCACTTT
CAITPLSGRQFRNSPLHF
>TRBD1|TRBV4-1|few|15|TRBJ1-1
TGCGCCAGCAGCCAATTACAGGGGGTGAACACTGAAGCTTTCTTT
CASSQLQGVNTEAFF
>-|TRBV7-9|-|12|TRBJ2-7
TGTGCCAGCGTGGCTAACAACTACGAGCAGTACTTC
CASVANNYEQYF
>-|TRBV7-2|many|11|TRBJ2-1
TGTGCCAGCATCGATTTGACAGAGCAGTTCTTC
CASIDLTEQFF
>-|TRBV4-1|-|17|TRBJ1-6
TGTGCCAGCAGCCAAGATCGTTGGGGCAGGGGTAATTCACCCCTCCACTTT
CASSQDRWGRGNSPLHF
>-|TRBV5-8|few|17|TRBJ1-3
TGTGCCAGCAGCTTGGCCCACATAACCCACTCTGGAAACACCATATATTTT
CASSLAHITHSGNTIYF
>-|TRBV7-9|few|15|TRBJ1-1
TGTGCCAGCAGCATCCAACAGGGCCCCTACACTGAAGCTTTCTTT
CASSIQQGPYTEAFF
>TRBD1|TRBV27|-|13|TRBJ2-7
TGTGCCAGCAGTTTTTTGACCGGGACAGGGTGGTTCTTC
CASSFLTGTGWFF
>-|TRBV6-6|-|18|TRBJ2-3
TGTGCCAGCAGTTACTCATCAGTCGTCCGGGATCGCACAGATACGCAGTATTTT
CASSYSSVVRDRTDTQYF
>-|TRBV4-3|few|15|TRBJ2-2
TGCGCCAGCAGCCAAGCCACAGGGTTGGTCGGGGAGCTGTTTTTT
CASSQATGLVGELFF
>-|TRBV4-3|-|15|TRBJ2-6
TGCGCCAACAGCCCCGACAGCTCTGGGGCCAACGTCCTGACTTTC
CANSPDSSGANVLTF
>TRBD2|TRBV6-2/TRBV6-3|few|14|TRBJ2-3
TGTGCCAGCATCGACGGGGGGGTCACAGATACGCAGTATTTT
CASIDGGVTDTQYF
>-|TRBV6-2/TRBV6-3|-|12|TRBJ1-2
TGTGCCAGCAGTTACTCGAGAGGGAGCTACACCTTC
CASSYSRGSYTF
>-|TRBV9|few|15|TRBJ2-2
TGTGCCAGCAGCGTAGGGCTAACGAACACCGGGGAGCTGTTTTTT
CASSVGLTNTGELFF
>-|TRBV7-2|many|18|TRBJ2-5
TGTGCCAGCAGCTTAGAGCCAGGGGAGGTGGGGTACCAAGAGACCCAGTACTTC
CASSLEPGEVGYQETQYF
>-|TRBV25-1|-|15|TRBJ1-2
TGTGCCCGCAGTGACCCCCGGGACCCCCACTATGGCTACACCTTC
CARSDPRDPHYGYTF
>TRBD1|TRBV7-9|few|15|TRBJ2-7
TGTGCCAGCAGCTTGCGGGACAGGCCTTTCTACGAGCAGTACTTC
CASSLRDRPFYEQYF
>-|TRBV9|-|14|TRBJ2-3
TGTGCCAGCAGCGTATGGGGGGAAGTAGATACGCAGTATTTT
CASSVWGEVDTQYF
>TRBD1|TRBV6-6|few|16|TRBJ1-1
TGTGCCAGCAGTTACCCCCCAGGGGGTATGAACACTGAAGCTTTCTTT
CASSYPPGGMNTEAFF
>TRBD1|TRBV4-1|few|16|TRBJ1-2
TGCGCCAGCAGCCAAGTCGCCTCCGGACAGGGATATGGCTACACCTTC
CASSQVASGQGYGYTF
>-|TRBV18|-|14|TRBJ1-1
TGTGCCAGCTCACCAGGGGCCGGAAGTACTGAAGCTTTCTTT
CASSPGAGSTEAFF
>-|TRBV6-2/TRBV6-3|many|14|TRBJ2-3
TGTGCCAGCAGTTCCGGGACTTACACAGATACGCAGTATTTT
CASSSGTYTDTQYF
>-|TRBV7-6|-|14|TRBJ2-1
TGTGCCAGAATGTGGGGGTCCGCCTACTATGAGCAGTTCTTC
CARMWGSAYYEQFF
>-|TRBV27|-|15|TRBJ2-2
TGTGCCAGCAGTTTAATGGGGGGCAACACCGGGGAGCTGTTTTTT
CASSLMGGNTGELFF
>-|TRBV27|-|14|TRBJ2-1
TGTGCCAGCAGTTTATCGATAGTGGGTAACGAGCAGATCTTC
CASSLSIVGNEQIF
>TRBD1|TRBV7-7|many|15|TRBJ2-1
TGTGCTAGCAGCTTAGAGTTCGGGACAGCAAATGAGCAGTTCTTC
CASSLEFGTANEQFF
>TRBD1|TRBV4-2|-|15|TRBJ2-1
TGTGCCAGCAGCCAAGATGGGGACAGGCACAATGAGCAGTTCTTC
CASSQDGDRHNEQFF
>TRBD1|TRBV7-2|-|16|TRBJ1-4
TGTGCCAGCAGCCGGACAGGGGGAGATGTAATGAAAAAACTGTTTTTT
CASSRTGGDVMKKLFF